The clone carrying this TCR beta chain was seen only once. The antigen is unknown. Method: immunoSEQ multiplex PCR; TCRdb's copy keeps in-frame clones and lacks some. Of 150,000 or so clones in the sample, approximately 88% are singletons; the top ten hold more than 2%. This entry belongs to a study of T cell responses to AZD1222 COVID-19 vaccine. Looked up from germline, CDR1 is SGHVS and CDR2 is FQNEAQ. V dropped 5 bases and J dropped 6 bases, with 17 bases sitting between them. The CDR3 has 14 residues. Study observations and caveats: Reportedly, nearly half the spike-specific TCRs target unmutated variant regions. Increased Spike-specific TCR breadth and depth were observed after two AZD1222 doses. Donors were mostly white British, more females; clonal diversity possibly underestimated.

The TCR was taken from an adult in good health. The source was peripheral blood, collected on day 0 of AZD1222 vaccination. The J gene is TRBJ2-7, the V gene TRBV7-8; tentatively, D is TRBD1 or TRBD2 (7 bases each). This CDR3 is CASSHGRGGTEQYF. CDR3 nucleotides: TGTGCCAGCAGCCACGGCAGGGGGGGTACCGAGCAGTACTTC. Full variable domain (remainder filled in from reference TRBV7-8 and TRBJ2-7): GAGVSQSPRYKVAKRGQDVALRCDPISGHVSLFWYQQALGQGPEFLTYFQNEAQLDKSGLPSDRFFAERPEGSVSTLKIQRTQQEDSAVYLCASSHGRGGTEQYFGPGTRLTVT.